One sample yielded the 14 T cell receptor beta chains listed below, sequenced in a study of blood T cell repertoires in COVID-19. Assay used: immunoSEQ multiplex PCR; TCRdb lists only in-frame clones, some missing. The repertoire holds approximately 120,000 clones, with over 75% as singletons. Sample: peripheral blood. Receptors originate from a woman in her fifties or sixties with acute or convalescent COVID-19.

J is TRBJ1-4 and V is TRBV2, with a possible D match to TRBD1 (6 bases). This CDR3 has 15 residues. The germline V gene has CDR1 SNHLY and CDR2 FYNNEI. Trimming removed 2 bases at V and 8 bases at J, with 15 bases between. CDR3 sequence: CASSEMRAGVEKLFF. The CDR3 bases are TGTGCCAGCAGTGAAATGCGCGCAGGGGTCGAAAAACTGTTTTTT.

The chain joins TRBV4-2 to TRBJ1-5; D is unresolved. There are 16 residues in the CDR3. In germline, CDR1 is LGHNA, CDR2 YNFKEQ. V gave up 1 base and J gave up 0 bases, with 10 bases separating them. This CDR3 reads CASSQVATDSNQPQHF. The CDR3 nucleotides read TGTGCCAGCAGCCAAGTAGCAACCGATAGCAATCAGCCCCAGCATTTT.

The chain couples TRBV4-2 to TRBJ2-3; tentative D call: TRBD1 (6 bases). V lost 0 bases, J lost 7 bases, and 20 bases lay in between. The CDR3 runs 17 residues. CDR1 LGHNA and CDR2 YNFKEQ come from the germline V gene. CDR3 bases: TGTGCCAGCAGCCAAGATCCGATAGCTAGTAGGGGGAATACGCAGTATTTT. Protein product: CASSQDPIASRGNTQYF.

The V gene is TRBV27, the J gene TRBJ1-5; D unresolved. There are 15 residues in the CDR3. Germline V gene data show CDR1 as MNHEY and CDR2 as SMNVEV (reference sequence). Trimming stripped 3 bases from V and 0 bases from J, with 9 bases between. The CDR3 sequence is CASSFGLYSNQPQHF. CDR3 nucleotides: TGTGCCAGCAGTTTTGGGCTATATAGCAATCAGCCCCAGCATTTT.

CDR3 protein: CASSQDRGHTEAFF. In DNA form, the CDR3 reads TGTGCCAGCAGCCAAGACAGGGGGCACACTGAAGCTTTCTTT. The rearrangement joins TRBV4-2 to TRBJ1-1; 8 positions match TRBD1. Trimming cost V 0 bases and J 3 bases; bases outside gene matches: 0. Germline CDR1 LGHNA, CDR2 YNFKEQ. This CDR3 comprises 14 residues.

This clone was seen just once. CDR3 nucleotides: TGTGCCAGTACTTCAGGGCAGGGGACAGATACGCAGTATTTT. As protein: CASTSGQGTDTQYF. V usage is TRBV19 and J usage is TRBJ2-3, with D possibly being TRBD1 (6 bases). CDR3 length equals 14 residues. V shed 7 bases and J shed 3 bases, with 14 bases lying between them. Germline lookup yields CDR1 LNHDA and CDR2 SQIVND (reference sequence).

V gene TRBV19 combines with J gene TRBJ1-1; D might be TRBD1 (5 bases). V was trimmed by 4 bases and J by 5 bases, leaving 17 bases between them. Germline values: CDR1 LNHDA, CDR2 SQIVND (reference sequence). The CDR3 has 15 residues. In DNA form, the CDR3 reads TGTGCCAGTAGTACCCGGTGGGGGGGAGAAACTGAAGCTTTCTTT. Residues: CASSTRWGGETEAFF.

This clone was observed a single time. The chain has TRBV2 and TRBJ1-6; TRBD1 matches 9 bases. Germline CDR1 SNHLY, CDR2 FYNNEI. Trimming took 6 bases from V and 7 from J; bases not matched to a gene: 7. This CDR3 region has 15 residues. CDR3 in amino acids: CASSLQGATNSPLHF. The CDR3 DNA reads TGTGCCAGCAGCCTACAGGGGGCCACCAATTCACCCCTCCACTTT.

The table lists this clone with a few counts. The J gene is TRBJ1-2, the V gene TRBV2; TRBD1 might be the D (5 bases). The CDR3 has 14 residues. The V end lost 5 bases, the J end lost 1 base, and 11 bases lay between the germline ends. Germline V gene data show CDR1 as SNHLY and CDR2 as FYNNEI. The CDR3 is CASSRTYSNYGYTF. The CDR3 DNA reads TGTGCCAGCAGTCGGACATACAGTAACTATGGCTACACCTTC. Supplemented by reference TRBV2 and TRBJ1-2, the full variable domain reads EPEVTQTPSHQVTQMGQEVILRCVPISNHLYFYWYRQILGQKVEFLVSFYNNEISEKSEIFDDQFSVERPDGSNFTLKIRSTKLEDSAMYFCASSRTYSNYGYTFGSGTRLTVV.

The V and J genes are TRBV19 and TRBJ1-1; no clear D. With 2 bases removed from V and 4 bases from J, the gap between germline ends came to 8 bases. This CDR3 is built from 13 residues. Germline CDR1 and CDR2: LNHDA and SQIVND (reference sequence). The CDR3 DNA reads TGTGCCAGTAGTATACTGGAGGGCACTGAAGCTTTCTTT. Translating gives CASSILEGTEAFF.

V gene TRBV9 combines with J gene TRBJ2-5; D might be TRBD1 (6 bases). V lost 3 bases and J lost 5, with 17 bases in between. Germline loops: CDR1 SGDLS, CDR2 YYNGEE. The CDR3 consists of 15 residues. CDR3 loop: CASSDEGHAEETQYF. CDR3 coding DNA: TGTGCCAGCAGCGACGAGGGACATGCGGAGGAGACCCAGTACTTC.

The V gene is TRBV18, the J gene TRBJ1-2, with D perhaps TRBD1 (6 bases). Trimming stripped 2 bases from V and 7 bases from J, with 14 bases between. Germline loops: CDR1 KGHSH, CDR2 LQKENI. The CDR3 loop spans 14 amino acids. CDR3 bases: TGTGCCAGCTCACCAGCAGCGACAGGCGGTGGCTACACCTTC. This gives the protein CASSPAATGGGYTF. Drawing the rest from reference TRBV18 and TRBJ1-2, the complete variable domain is NAGVMQNPRHLVRRRGQEARLRCSPMKGHSHVYWYRQLPEEGLKFMVYLQKENIIDESGMPKERFSAEFPKEGPSILRIQQVVRGDSAAYFCASSPAATGGGYTFGSGTRLTVV.

The chain links TRBV5-8 to TRBJ1-2; no clear D. This CDR3 is built from 13 residues. V lost 4 bases, J lost 4 bases, and 11 bases lay in between. CDR1 and CDR2 (germline): SGHTS, YDEGEE. The CDR3 loop reads CASSRPGSYGYTF. CDR3 nucleotide sequence: TGTGCCAGCAGCCGCCCGGGTTCCTATGGCTACACCTTC.

The rearrangement uses TRBV5-1 and TRBJ2-6; possibly TRBD1 for D (5 bases). Trimming left V 1 base short and J 0 bases short, with 14 bases between. Germline assignment: CDR1 SGHRS and CDR2 YFSETQ. The CDR3 is 18 residues long. CDR3 amino acids: CASSLNGQGSSGANVLTF. In DNA form, the CDR3 reads TGCGCCAGCAGCTTGAACGGACAAGGCAGCTCTGGGGCCAACGTCCTGACTTTC. Full variable domain (missing parts from reference TRBV5-1 and TRBJ2-6): KAGVTQTPRYLIKTRGQQVTLSCSPISGHRSVSWYQQTPGQGLQFLFEYFSETQRNKGNFPGRFSGRQFSNSRSEMNVSTLELGDSALYLCASSLNGQGSSGANVLTFGAGSRLTVL.